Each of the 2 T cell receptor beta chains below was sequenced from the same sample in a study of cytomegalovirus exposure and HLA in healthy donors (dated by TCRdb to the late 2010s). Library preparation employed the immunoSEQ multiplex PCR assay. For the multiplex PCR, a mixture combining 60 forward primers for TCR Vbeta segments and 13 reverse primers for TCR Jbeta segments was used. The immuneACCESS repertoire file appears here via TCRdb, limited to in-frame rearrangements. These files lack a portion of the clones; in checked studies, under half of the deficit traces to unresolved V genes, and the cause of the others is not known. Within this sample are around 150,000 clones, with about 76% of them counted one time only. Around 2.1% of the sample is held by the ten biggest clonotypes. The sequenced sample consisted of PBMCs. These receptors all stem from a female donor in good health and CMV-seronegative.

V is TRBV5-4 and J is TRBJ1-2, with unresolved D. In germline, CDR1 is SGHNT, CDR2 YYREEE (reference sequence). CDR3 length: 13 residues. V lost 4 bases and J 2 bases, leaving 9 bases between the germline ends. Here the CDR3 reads CASSPGINYGYTF. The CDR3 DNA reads TGTGCCAGCAGCCCGGGGATAAACTATGGCTACACCTTC.

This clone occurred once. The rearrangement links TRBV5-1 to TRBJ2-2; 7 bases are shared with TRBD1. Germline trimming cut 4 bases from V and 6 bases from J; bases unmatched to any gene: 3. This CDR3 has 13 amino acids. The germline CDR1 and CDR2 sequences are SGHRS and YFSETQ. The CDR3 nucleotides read TGCGCCAGCAGCCCTGGGACAGCCGGGGAGCTGTTTTTT. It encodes CASSPGTAGELFF.